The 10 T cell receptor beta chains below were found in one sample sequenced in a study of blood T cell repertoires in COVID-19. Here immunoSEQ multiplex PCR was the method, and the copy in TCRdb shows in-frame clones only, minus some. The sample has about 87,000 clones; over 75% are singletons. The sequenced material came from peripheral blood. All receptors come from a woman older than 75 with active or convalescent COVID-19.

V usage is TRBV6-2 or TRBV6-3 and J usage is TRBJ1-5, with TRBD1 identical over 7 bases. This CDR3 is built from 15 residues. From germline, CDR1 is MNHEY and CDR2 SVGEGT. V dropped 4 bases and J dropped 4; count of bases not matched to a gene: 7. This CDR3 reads CASSSTGVENQPQHF. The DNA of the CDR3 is TGTGCCAGCAGTTCCACAGGGGTGGAAAATCAGCCCCAGCATTTT.

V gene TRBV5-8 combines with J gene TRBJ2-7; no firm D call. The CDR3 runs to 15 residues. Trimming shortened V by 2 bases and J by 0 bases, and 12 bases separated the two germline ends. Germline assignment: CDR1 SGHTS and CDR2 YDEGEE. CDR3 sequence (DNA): TGTGCCAGCAGCTTATCACCCAGCGACTCCTACGAGCAGTACTTC. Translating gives CASSLSPSDSYEQYF.

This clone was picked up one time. Here the CDR3 reads CASSIIGSGDQPQHF. Written as DNA, the CDR3 is TGTGCCAGTAGTATAATAGGGAGCGGGGATCAGCCCCAGCATTTT. This chain links TRBV19 with TRBJ1-5; D gene unclear. The V gene's germline CDR1 is LNHDA and CDR2 SQIVND (reference sequence). The V gene lost 2 bases and the J gene lost 5 bases, with 13 bases spanning the gap. This CDR3 has 15 amino acids.

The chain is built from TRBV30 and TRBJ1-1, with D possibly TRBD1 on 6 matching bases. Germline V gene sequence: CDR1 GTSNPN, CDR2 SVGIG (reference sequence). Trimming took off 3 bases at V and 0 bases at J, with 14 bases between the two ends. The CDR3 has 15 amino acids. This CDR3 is CAWRAQGQMNTEAFF. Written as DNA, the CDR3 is TGTGCCTGGAGGGCGCAGGGGCAGATGAACACTGAAGCTTTCTTT.

CDR3 protein: CASILEESYTEAFF. The CDR3 bases are TGTGCCAGCATCCTAGAGGAGTCCTACACTGAAGCTTTCTTT. The J gene is TRBJ1-1, the V gene TRBV2; D not resolved. V was shortened by 7 bases and J by 3 bases, with 15 bases between the two germline ends. This CDR3 spans 14 amino acids. The germline CDR1 and CDR2 sequences are SNHLY and FYNNEI.

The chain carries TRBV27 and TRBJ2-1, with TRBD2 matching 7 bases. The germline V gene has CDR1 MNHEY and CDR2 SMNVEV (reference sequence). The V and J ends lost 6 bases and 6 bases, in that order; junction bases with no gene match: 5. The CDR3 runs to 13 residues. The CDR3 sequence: CASRGGDSNEQFF. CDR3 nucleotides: TGTGCCAGCAGGGGGGGGGATAGCAATGAGCAGTTCTTC.

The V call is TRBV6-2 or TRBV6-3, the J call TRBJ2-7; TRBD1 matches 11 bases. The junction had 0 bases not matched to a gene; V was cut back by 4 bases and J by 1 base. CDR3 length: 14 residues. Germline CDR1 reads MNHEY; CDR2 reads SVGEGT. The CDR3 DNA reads TGTGCCAGCAGTTGGGACAGGGGGTCCTACGAGCAGTACTTC. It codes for CASSWDRGSYEQYF.

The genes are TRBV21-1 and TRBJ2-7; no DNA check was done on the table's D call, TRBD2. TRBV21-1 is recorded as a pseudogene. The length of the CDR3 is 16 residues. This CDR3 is CASSKVPSGCTYEQYF. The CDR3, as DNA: TGTGCCAGCAGCAAAGTTCCTAGCGGGTGCACCTACGAGCAGTACTTC.

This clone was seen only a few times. The CDR3 DNA sequence: TGTGCCACCAGCAGAGGTGGGACTATCACCGCCGAGCAGTACTTC. This codes for CATSRGGTITAEQYF. The rearrangement joins TRBV15 to TRBJ2-7, with 7 nucleotides matching TRBD2. CDR1 and CDR2 from the germline V gene are LNHNV and YYDKDF (reference sequence). The CDR3 covers 15 residues. J gave up 6 bases and V 1 base, and 9 bases lay outside the gene matches.

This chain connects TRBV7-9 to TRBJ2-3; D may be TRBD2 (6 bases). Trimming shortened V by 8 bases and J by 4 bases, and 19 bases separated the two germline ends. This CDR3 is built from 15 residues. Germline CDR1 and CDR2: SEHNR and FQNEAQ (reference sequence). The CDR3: CASCSNGRVADTQYF. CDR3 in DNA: TGTGCCAGCTGCTCTAACGGGAGAGTCGCAGATACGCAGTATTTT.